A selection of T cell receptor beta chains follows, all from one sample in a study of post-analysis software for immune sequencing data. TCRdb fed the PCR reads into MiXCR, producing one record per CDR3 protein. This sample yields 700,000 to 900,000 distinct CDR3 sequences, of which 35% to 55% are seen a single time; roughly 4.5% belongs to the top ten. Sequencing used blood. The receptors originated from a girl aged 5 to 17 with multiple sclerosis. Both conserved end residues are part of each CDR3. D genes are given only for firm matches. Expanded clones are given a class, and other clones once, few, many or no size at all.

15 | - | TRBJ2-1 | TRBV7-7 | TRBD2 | CASSFEREGWDEQFF | TGCGCTAGCAGCTTCGAGCGGGAGGGCTGGGATGAGCAGTTCTTC
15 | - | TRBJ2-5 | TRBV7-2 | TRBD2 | CASSPRLAGEETQYF | TGTGCCAGCAGCCCGAGACTAGCGGGAGAAGAGACCCAGTACTTC
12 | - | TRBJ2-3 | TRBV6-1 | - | CASFGYTDTQYF | TGTGCCAGCTTCGGATACACAGATACGCAGTATTTT
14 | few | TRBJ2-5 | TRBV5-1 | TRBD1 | CAGSLMGQEETQYF | TGCGCCGGCAGCTTAATGGGACAGGAAGAGACCCAGTACTTC
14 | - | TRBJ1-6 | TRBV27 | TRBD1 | CASSLDRGYSPLHF | TGTGCCAGCAGTTTGGACAGGGGATATTCACCCCTCCACTTT
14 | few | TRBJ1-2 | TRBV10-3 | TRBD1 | CAIRTGGSSYGYTF | TGTGCCATCAGAACAGGGGGCTCTTCCTATGGCTACACCTTC
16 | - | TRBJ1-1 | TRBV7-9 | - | CASILGPDRPNTEAFF | TGTGCCAGCATCCTAGGGCCGGACAGACCAAACACTGAAGCTTTCTTT
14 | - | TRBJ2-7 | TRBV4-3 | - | CASSQDWNSYEQYF | TGCGCCAGCAGCCAAGATTGGAACTCCTACGAGCAGTACTTC
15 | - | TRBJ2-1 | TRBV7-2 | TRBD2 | CASSLRSGTYNEQFF | TGTGCCAGCAGCTTAAGGAGCGGGACCTACAATGAGCAGTTCTTC
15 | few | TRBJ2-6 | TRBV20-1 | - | CSARDNLSGANVLTF | TGCAGTGCTAGAGATAATCTATCTGGGGCCAACGTCCTGACTTTC
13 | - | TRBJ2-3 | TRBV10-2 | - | CASSESGADTQYF | TGCGCCAGCAGTGAGTCGGGAGCAGATACGCAGTATTTT
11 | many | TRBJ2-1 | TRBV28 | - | CASSFLNEQFF | TGTGCCAGCAGCTTTCTCAATGAGCAGTTCTTC
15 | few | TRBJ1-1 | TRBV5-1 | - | CASSVGGAGSTEAFF | TGCGCCAGCAGCGTGGGGGGGGCGGGAAGTACTGAAGCTTTCTTT
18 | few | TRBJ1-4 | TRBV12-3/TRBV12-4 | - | CASSYRGTTIGANEKLFF | TGTGCCAGCAGTTACCGGGGCACAACCATTGGGGCTAATGAAAAACTGTTTTTT
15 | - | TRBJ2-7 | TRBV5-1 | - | CASKTRGADSYEQYF | TGCGCCAGCAAAACTCGAGGAGCAGATTCTTACGAGCAGTACTTC
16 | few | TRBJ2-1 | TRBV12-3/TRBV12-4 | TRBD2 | CASSPGTSVTKRKQFF | TGTGCCAGCAGTCCCGGGACTAGCGTGACGAAGAGGAAGCAGTTCTTC
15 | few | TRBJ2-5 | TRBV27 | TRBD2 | CASSFSSGTQETQYF | TGTGCCAGCAGTTTTTCTAGCGGGACTCAAGAGACCCAGTACTTC
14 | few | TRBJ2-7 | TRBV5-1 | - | CASSLDWGQVEQYF | TGCGCCAGCAGCTTGGATTGGGGGCAGGTCGAGCAGTACTTC
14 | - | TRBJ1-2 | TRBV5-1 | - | CASSLVSGNYGYTF | TGCGCCAGCAGCTTGGTCTCAGGGAACTATGGCTACACCTTC
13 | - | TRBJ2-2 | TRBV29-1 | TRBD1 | CSVVSGGTGELFF | TGCAGCGTTGTGTCAGGGGGAACCGGGGAGCTGTTTTTT
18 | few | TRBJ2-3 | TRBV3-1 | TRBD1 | CASSSPGTGAFRTDTQYF | TGTGCCAGCAGCTCTCCCGGGACAGGGGCCTTTCGCACAGATACGCAGTATTTT
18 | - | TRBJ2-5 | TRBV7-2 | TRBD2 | CASSFGTSGRVEGETQYF | TGTGCCAGCAGCTTTGGGACTAGCGGGAGGGTGGAGGGAGAGACCCAGTACTTC
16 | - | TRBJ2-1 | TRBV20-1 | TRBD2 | CSAHRASGSSYNEQFF | TGCAGTGCTCATAGGGCTAGCGGGAGCTCCTACAATGAGCAGTTCTTC
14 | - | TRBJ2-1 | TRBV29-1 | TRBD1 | CSVERQERGHEQFF | TGCAGCGTTGAAAGGCAGGAAAGGGGGCATGAGCAGTTCTTC
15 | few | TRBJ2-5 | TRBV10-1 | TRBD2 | CASIRLAGGKETQYF | TGCGCCAGCATAAGGCTAGCGGGAGGGAAAGAGACCCAGTACTTC
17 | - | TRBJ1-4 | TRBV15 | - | CATSSEEGKPTNEKLFF | TGTGCCACCAGCAGCGAGGAAGGAAAACCAACTAATGAAAAACTGTTTTTT
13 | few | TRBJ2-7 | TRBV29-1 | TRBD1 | CSVETGDTYEQYF | TGCAGCGTTGAGACAGGGGACACCTACGAGCAGTACTTC
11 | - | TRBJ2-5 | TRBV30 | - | CAWEYSETQYF | TGTGCCTGGGAGTACAGCGAGACCCAGTACTTC
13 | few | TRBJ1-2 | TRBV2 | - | CASGQNPNYGYTF | TGTGCCAGCGGGCAAAATCCTAACTATGGCTACACCTTC
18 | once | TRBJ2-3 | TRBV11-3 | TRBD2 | CASSGRASGALSTDTQYF | TGTGCCAGCAGCGGACGGGCTAGCGGAGCCCTAAGCACAGATACGCAGTATTTT
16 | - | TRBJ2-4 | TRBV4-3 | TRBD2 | CASSQDSAGAKNIQYF | TGCGCCAGCAGCCAAGATTCAGCGGGGGCCAAAAACATTCAGTACTTC
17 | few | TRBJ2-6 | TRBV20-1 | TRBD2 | CSAAPGGSEPGANVLTF | TGCAGTGCTGCTCCCGGCGGGAGTGAACCTGGGGCCAACGTCCTGACTTTC
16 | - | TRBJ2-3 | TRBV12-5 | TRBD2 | CASGFETSDYTDTQYF | TGTGCTAGTGGTTTTGAGACTAGCGACTACACAGATACGCAGTATTTT
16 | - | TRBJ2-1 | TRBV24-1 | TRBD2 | CATSDSSGGTYNEQFF | TGTGCCACCAGTGATTCTAGCGGGGGTACCTACAATGAGCAGTTCTTC
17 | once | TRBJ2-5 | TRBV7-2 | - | CASSILETIASSETQYF | TGTGCCAGCAGCATACTCGAGACTATTGCCTCTTCGGAGACCCAGTACTTC
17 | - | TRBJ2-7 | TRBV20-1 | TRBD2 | CSARPSRPSGRASEQYF | TGCAGTGCTAGACCGTCTCGGCCTAGCGGGAGGGCCAGCGAGCAGTACTTC
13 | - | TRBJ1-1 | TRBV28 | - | CASDQQTNTEAFF | TGTGCCAGCGACCAGCAGACGAACACTGAAGCTTTCTTT
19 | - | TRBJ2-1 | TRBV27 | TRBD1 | CASSLTGTALGRHYNEQFF | TGTGCCAGCAGTTTAACCGGGACAGCTCTAGGTAGGCATTACAATGAGCAGTTCTTC
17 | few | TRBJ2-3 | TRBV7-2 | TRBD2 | CASSALAGLGSADTQYF | TGTGCCAGCAGCGCCTTAGCGGGACTGGGGTCCGCAGATACGCAGTATTTT
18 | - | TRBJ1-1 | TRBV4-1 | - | CASSQPGRSGHLNTEAFF | TGCGCCAGCAGCCAACCGGGGCGGTCGGGCCACTTGAACACTGAAGCTTTCTTT
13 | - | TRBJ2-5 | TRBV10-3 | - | CAINGGPRKTQYF | TGTGCCATCAACGGGGGGCCGCGGAAGACCCAGTACTTC
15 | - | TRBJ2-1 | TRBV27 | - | CASSTKTSTNNEQFF | TGTGCCAGCAGTACCAAGACTAGTACCAACAATGAGCAGTTCTTC
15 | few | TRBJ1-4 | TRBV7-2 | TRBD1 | CASSPFGTGNEKLFF | TGTGCCAGCAGCCCCTTCGGGACAGGGAATGAAAAACTGTTTTTT
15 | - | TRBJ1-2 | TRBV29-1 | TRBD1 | CSVMGDRGLSDGYTF | TGCAGCGTTATGGGGGACAGGGGATTGAGCGATGGCTACACCTTC
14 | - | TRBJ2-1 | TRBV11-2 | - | CASSFFGGFDEQFF | TGTGCCAGCAGCTTTTTCGGAGGGTTCGATGAGCAGTTCTTC
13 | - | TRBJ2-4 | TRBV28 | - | CASSLGVTNIQYF | TGTGCCAGCAGCTTGGGGGTTACAAACATTCAGTACTTC
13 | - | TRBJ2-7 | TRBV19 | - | CASSTGLPGEQYF | TGTGCCAGTAGTACCGGGCTCCCGGGGGAGCAGTACTTC
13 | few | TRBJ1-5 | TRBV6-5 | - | CASSLAQRQPQHF | TGTGCCAGCAGTCTGGCACAGAGACAGCCCCAGCATTTT
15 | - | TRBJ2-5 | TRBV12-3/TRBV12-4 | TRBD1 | CASSLPGTGRETQYF | TGTGCCAGCAGTTTACCCGGGACAGGAAGGGAGACCCAGTACTTC
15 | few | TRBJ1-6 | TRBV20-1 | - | CSARDRDSYNSPLHF | TGCAGTGCTAGAGATAGAGACAGCTATAATTCACCCCTCCACTTT
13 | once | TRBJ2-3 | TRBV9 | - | CASSVALGDTQYF | TGTGCCAGCAGCGTAGCTCTCGGAGATACGCAGTATTTT
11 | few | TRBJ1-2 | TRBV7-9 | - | CASSSGLGYTF | TGTGCCAGCAGCTCAGGGTTGGGCTACACCTTC
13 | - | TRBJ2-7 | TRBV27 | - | CASSLLGPYEQYF | TGTGCCAGCAGCCTGCTAGGGCCCTACGAGCAGTACTTC
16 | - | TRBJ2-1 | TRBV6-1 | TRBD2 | CASSPWTSGSSDEQFF | TGTGCCAGCAGTCCTTGGACTAGCGGGAGTTCTGATGAGCAGTTCTTC